This TCR beta chain was captured by sequencing in a study of regulatory T cells in long-lasting Graves disease. Study results and limitations: Persistent Graves' patients had lower TCR diversity than newly diagnosed ones.

As for time point: newly diagnosed GD, antithyroid drugs for less than 3 months. With RNA extracted from PBMCs as input, the TCR library was made. Germline V gives CDR1 SGHTA, CDR2 FQGNSA. V trimming: 3 bases; J trimming: 4 bases; junction bases outside the gene matches: 2. The CDR3 is 14 residues long. This clonotype has a count of ten or more. What it recognizes is unknown. Building the TCR beta libraries relied on iRepertoire HTBI primers, and CDR3 regions underwent Arm-PCR. TCRdb ran MiXCR on the multiplex PCR reads and lists one entry per CDR3 protein. Found here are over 300,000 distinct CDR3 sequences, 15% of them singletons; the top ten hold about a fifth.

Sequencing used peripheral blood mononuclear cells (PBMCs), obtained at new diagnosis, from a patient treated with antithyroid drugs. The TCR sequence derives from a female donor with Graves disease. The V gene is TRBV7-2, the J gene TRBJ1-3; 8 positions match TRBD1. DNA for the CDR3: TGTGCCAGCAGCTTCGGGACAGGAGGAAACACCATATATTTT. Residues: CASSFGTGGNTIYF. Together with reference TRBV7-2 and TRBJ1-3, the CDR3 gives the full variable domain: GAGVSQSPSNKVTEKGKDVELRCDPISGHTALYWYRQSLGQGLEFLIYFQGNSAPDKSGLPSDRFSAERTGGSVSTLTIQRTQQEDSAVYLCASSFGTGGNTIYFGEGSWLTVV.